The sequence of this T cell receptor (beta chain) was determined in a study of beta chain features in type 1 diabetes (dated by TCRdb to the late 2010s). The study in broad terms: Mean age, gender distribution, total cell number and subset yield did not differ between patients and healthy donors. Regulatory and stem cell-like memory subsets were isolated from only 8 patients and roughly eight healthy donors, whereas naive and central memory subsets came from all 30 or so donors. A total of roughly 100 million sorted cells were examined across all samples, and the number of cells per subset was strongly correlated with RNA yield. The study compared TCRB repertoires of sorted circulating CD4+ T cell subsets between recently diagnosed type 1 diabetes patients and matched healthy donors. What the authors observed across the whole study: Because the HLA sub-analyses included only small numbers of individuals, any influence of HLA type on TCRB rearrangement was left unresolved. Type 1 diabetes patients showed a moderate but significant shortening of TCRB CDR3 length in all four CD4+ subsets. Patients with type 1 diabetes made fewer insertions and deleted more nucleotides at VDJ recombination sites, implying thymic rearrangement abnormalities. PCR may preferentially amplify shorter templates, but because patient and control samples were amplified and corrected together, any resulting skew would affect both groups equally. Because cDNA was sequenced instead of genomic DNA, highly expressing activated cells could be over-represented, though the groups showed no difference in activation or CD3 levels. Naive, central memory and regulatory TCRB repertoires appeared more similar among patients than among healthy donors.

This clone was seen a handful of times. This clone's antigen is unknown. Per-base quality was not reported, and no clone a single base away is much larger than it. CDR1 and CDR2 (SQVTM, ANQGSEA) derive from the germline V gene. Trimming costs V 7 bases and J 5 bases, and their ends lie 20 bases apart. The CDR3 numbers 15 residues from cysteine through phenylalanine. Left in the record is the CDR3 DNA by itself, 45 bases read in frame from the first base. All of the isolated RNA was reverse transcribed with the High Capacity cDNA Reverse Transcription Kit, so expressed TCRB transcripts were sequenced. Deep immunoSEQ sequencing was applied to naive, central memory and regulatory T cell samples, giving an average of about 3.8 million total reads per sample. After sorted cells were lysed in RLT buffer, RNA was extracted with DNase-treated RNeasy Micro or Mini kits, with the choice depending on cell number. Each cell subset was processed separately to prevent cross-contamination, with patient and healthy donor samples processed together. The immunoSEQ multiplex PCR was used to amplify TCRB sequences from cDNA, generating 87-bp fragments that spanned the CDR3 region. Sequencing of the amplicons was done on the Illumina HiSeq platform. Concerning the study's data processing: PCR bias was corrected computationally using synthetic template baselines, and reads within Hamming distance 2 were collapsed, with unmergeable singletons discarded. Reads were aligned against IMGT so that V, D and J genes, CDR3 length and insertions or deletions at six rearrangement sites could be assigned. Clonotype counts were normalized to sorted cell number within each subset before computing true diversity and Gini coefficients with the tcR R package. Repertoire sharing was quantified using the overlap coefficient calculated on TCRB nucleotide sequences. Out-of-frame TCRB sequences from naive cells were analyzed as a proxy for the pre-selection repertoire. Here the immuneACCESS table is served through TCRdb, limited to in-frame sequences with V and J called. Missing clones are a known gap in these copies; in checked studies unresolved V genes cover under half, and the rest lacks a known reason. V and J calls plus clone size are reproduced from that table; the DNA served to infer D and trimming. The sample table shows approximately 340,000 clones, and about 16% are seen once. The ten largest clonotypes hold under 0.02% of the sample.

A single peripheral blood draw of about 116 mL on average was collected from each donor into heparinised tubes. A BD FACSAria II was used to sort naive, central memory, regulatory and stem cell-like memory CD4+ T cells with a panel that included CD45RO, CCR7, CD25, CD127, CD95 and CD27. All sorted populations exceeded 95% purity. PBMCs were separated immediately by Lymphoprep density gradient centrifugation and were stained directly, without being cultured. To minimize batch effects, samples were stained and sorted in pairs, one healthy donor with one patient per experiment. The receptor was derived from a woman under 30 in good health. The specimen was naive CD4+ T cells from blood. According to the study, the label for this sample's cell subset or site signals: true naive CD4+ T cells. Recombination joined TRBV29-1 with TRBJ2-2, and TRBD2 may be the D gene, going by 6 matching bases. For the CDR3, the sequence is CSASPKGTWTGELFF. The DNA sequence is as follows: TGCAGCGCGTCACCTAAGGGGACTTGGACCGGGGAGCTGTTTTTT.